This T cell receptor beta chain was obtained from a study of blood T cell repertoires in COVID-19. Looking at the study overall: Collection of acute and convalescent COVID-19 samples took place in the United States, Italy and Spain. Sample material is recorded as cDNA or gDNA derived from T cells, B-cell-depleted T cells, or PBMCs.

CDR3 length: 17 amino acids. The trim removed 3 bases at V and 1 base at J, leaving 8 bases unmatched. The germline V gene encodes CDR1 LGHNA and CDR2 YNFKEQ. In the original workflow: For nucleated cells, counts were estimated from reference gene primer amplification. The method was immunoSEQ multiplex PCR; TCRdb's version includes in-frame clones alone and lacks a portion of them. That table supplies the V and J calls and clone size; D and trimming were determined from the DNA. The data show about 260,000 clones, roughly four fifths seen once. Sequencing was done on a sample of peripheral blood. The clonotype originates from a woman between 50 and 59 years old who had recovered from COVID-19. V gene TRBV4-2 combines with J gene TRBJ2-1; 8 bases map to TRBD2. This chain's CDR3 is CASSHSKSGGSYNEQFF. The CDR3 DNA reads TGTGCCAGCAGCCATTCCAAAAGCGGGGGTTCCTACAATGAGCAGTTCTTC.